The 27 T cell receptor beta chains reported below all come from one sample, sequenced in a study of blood T cell repertoires in COVID-19. TCRdb's copy holds only in-frame clones and misses some; the assay was immunoSEQ multiplex PCR. The sample lists about 210,000 clones, less than 90% seen once, with approximately 0.7% in the top ten. What was sequenced was peripheral blood. The receptors originated from a middle-aged man with acute or convalescent COVID-19.

This clone was seen only once. This chain links TRBV19 with TRBJ2-7, with D possibly matching TRBD1 (5 bases). The CDR3 is 15 amino acids. Germline V gives CDR1 LNHDA, CDR2 SQIVND (reference sequence). Deletions cut 1 base from V and 3 bases from J, with 13 bases between. The CDR3 here is CASSIAVLTDYEQYF. CDR3 sequence (DNA): TGTGCCAGTAGTATAGCCGTACTGACAGACTACGAGCAGTACTTC.

The J gene is TRBJ1-3, the V gene TRBV18; D may be TRBD1 (5 bases). Per germline, CDR1 KGHSH and CDR2 LQKENI. The length of the CDR3 is 16 residues. V lost 0 bases to trimming and J lost 0 bases, with 9 bases between them. The CDR3, as DNA: TGTGCCAGCTCACCACCTTGGGACTCCTCTGGAAACACCATATATTTT. Protein sequence: CASSPPWDSSGNTIYF.

The rearrangement uses TRBV27 and TRBJ2-1; weak D call: TRBD1 (5 bases). CDR1 and CDR2 from the germline V gene are MNHEY and SMNVEV (reference sequence). Trimming removed 5 bases at V and 7 bases at J, with 18 bases between. The CDR3 has 15 residues. CDR3 DNA sequence: TGTGCCAGCAGTCCCCAGGGCGCCCTAACAAATGAGCAGTTCTTC. Translated, it gives CASSPQGALTNEQFF.

The J gene is TRBJ2-1, the V gene TRBV2, with D possibly being TRBD2 (6 bases). Trimming cost V 11 bases and J 1 base, with 12 bases left between them. The germline CDR1 and CDR2 sequences are SNHLY and FYNNEI. The CDR3 extends over 13 amino acids. The CDR3 spells CAGGKGSYNEQFF. The CDR3 DNA reads as TGTGCCGGCGGGAAGGGATCCTACAATGAGCAGTTCTTC. Based on the CDR3 plus reference TRBV2 and TRBJ2-1, the full variable domain is EPEVTQTPSHQVTQMGQEVILRCVPISNHLYFYWYRQILGQKVEFLVSFYNNEISEKSEIFDDQFSVERPDGSNFTLKIRSTKLEDSAMYFCAGGKGSYNEQFFGPGTRLTVL.

The V gene is TRBV28, the J gene TRBJ2-3; D is possibly TRBD2 (6 bases). V was clipped by 3 bases and J by 1 base, with 14 bases between them. Germline CDR1 is MDHEN and CDR2 is SYDVKM. CDR3 size: 16 residues. In DNA form, the CDR3 reads TGTGCCAGCAGTTTCCTTATGGCTAGCGGCACAGATACGCAGTATTTT. This translates into CASSFLMASGTDTQYF.

The rearrangement joins TRBV19 to TRBJ1-5; 7 bases are shared with TRBD1. The CDR3 totals 14 residues. CDR1 LNHDA and CDR2 SQIVND come from the germline V gene (reference sequence). Germline trimming cut 8 bases from V and 4 bases from J; bases unmatched to any gene: 8. The CDR3 coding sequence is TGTGCCAGTCACAGGGGTTACCCGAATCAGCCCCAGCATTTT. This translates into CASHRGYPNQPQHF.

This rearrangement joins TRBV5-1 to TRBJ2-3; D is ambiguous. Trimming took off 6 bases at V and 0 bases at J, with 11 bases between the two ends. The CDR3 has 14 amino acids. CDR1 and CDR2 (germline): SGHRS, YFSETQ. CDR3 nucleotide sequence: TGCGCCAGCACCTCCCGCAGTAGCACAGATACGCAGTATTTT. The encoded protein is CASTSRSSTDTQYF.

The V gene is TRBV7-8, the J gene TRBJ1-6; 8 bases agree with TRBD1. This CDR3 region has 14 residues. Trimming removed 5 bases from V and 7 bases from J; junction bases left unmatched: 4. Germline-derived CDR1 and CDR2 are SGHVS and FQNEAQ. CDR3 coding DNA: TGTGCCAGCAGCCCGACAGGGGAAAATTCACCCCTCCACTTT. Protein sequence: CASSPTGENSPLHF.

V is TRBV5-5 and J is TRBJ1-6; 7 bases match TRBD1. Germline trimming cut 3 bases from V and 7 bases from J; bases unmatched to any gene: 10. There are 16 residues in the CDR3. Germline V CDR1 and CDR2: SGHKS, YYEKEE (reference sequence). The CDR3 loop is CASSSSRDRRNSPLHF. The DNA of the CDR3 is TGTGCCAGCAGCTCGTCAAGGGACAGACGAAATTCACCCCTCCACTTT. The full variable domain, with the rest looked up from reference TRBV5-5 and TRBJ1-6, is DAGVTQSPTHLIKTRGQQVTLRCSPISGHKSVSWYQQVLGQGPQFIFQYYEKEERGRGNFPDRFSARQFPNYSSELNVNALLLGDSALYLCASSSSRDRRNSPLHFGNGTRLTVT.

This chain uses TRBV6-5 with TRBJ1-5, with D maybe TRBD1 (5 bases). Germline-derived CDR1 and CDR2 are MNHEY and SVGAGI. V was trimmed by 6 bases and J by 3 bases, leaving 9 bases between them. The CDR3 spans 13 residues. The CDR3 here is CASSLDTNQPQHF. The CDR3 coding sequence is TGTGCCAGCAGCCTGGACACCAATCAGCCCCAGCATTTT.

This clone was seen only once. The chain couples TRBV5-4 to TRBJ2-5, with a possible D match to TRBD2 (5 bases). CDR1 SGHNT and CDR2 YYREEE come from the germline V gene (reference sequence). The CDR3 has 15 residues. Deletions cut 0 bases from V and 5 bases from J, with 14 bases between. CDR3 sequence: CASSLESAAGETQYF. The CDR3 DNA is TGTGCCAGCAGCTTGGAGTCGGCGGCGGGCGAGACCCAGTACTTC. Full variable domain (remainder filled in from reference TRBV5-4 and TRBJ2-5): ETGVTQSPTHLIKTRGQQVTLRCSSQSGHNTVSWYQQALGQGPQFIFQYYREEENGRGNFPPRFSGLQFPNYSSELNVNALELDDSALYLCASSLESAAGETQYFGPGTRLLVL.

The CDR3 loop reads CASSRQGEGGYTF. CDR3 in DNA: TGTGCCAGCAGTCGACAGGGTGAAGGCGGCTACACCTTC. The chain combines TRBV6-5 with TRBJ1-2; TRBD1 matches 7 bases. V dropped 5 bases and J dropped 8; count of bases not matched to a gene: 8. This CDR3 region has 13 residues. CDR1 and CDR2 (germline): MNHEY, SVGAGI.

The chain uses TRBV10-3 and TRBJ1-1; 7 nucleotides agree with TRBD1. The J segment lost 0 bases and the V segment lost 6 bases, leaving 4 bases of the junction unmatched. This CDR3 is built from 14 residues. In germline, CDR1 is ENHRY, CDR2 SYGVKD. The CDR3, as DNA: TGTGCCATCAGGTCGACAGGGATGAACACTGAAGCTTTCTTT. Its protein is CAIRSTGMNTEAFF.

The chain recombines TRBV7-9 with TRBJ2-2, with 11 bases fitting TRBD1. CDR1 is SEHNR, CDR2 FQNEAQ, per germline (reference sequence). V was clipped by 4 bases and J by 7 bases; unmatched bases: 5. The CDR3 covers 15 residues. The CDR3 protein is CASSWTGGYNGELFF. DNA for the CDR3: TGTGCCAGCAGCTGGACAGGGGGCTATAACGGGGAGCTGTTTTTT.

V gene TRBV11-3 combines with J gene TRBJ2-2, with 7 bases lining up with TRBD1. The J segment lost 7 bases and the V segment lost 4 bases, leaving 6 bases of the junction unmatched. CDR3 length: 14 residues. Per the germline V gene, CDR1 is SGHNT and CDR2 is YENEEA. CDR3 residues: CASSSRQGHGELFF. CDR3 in DNA: TGTGCCAGCAGCTCAAGACAGGGCCACGGGGAGCTGTTTTTT.

This clone was counted at least ten times. The sample carries other DNA sequences with the same CDR3. The chain carries TRBV6-4 and TRBJ2-7; 8 nucleotides align to TRBD1. The CDR3 has 13 amino acids. Germline V gene lookup returns CDR1 MRHNA and CDR2 SNTAGT. J gave up 5 bases and V 4 bases, and 4 bases lay outside the gene matches. CDR3 protein: CASSVDRGHEQYF. The CDR3 nucleotides read TGTGCCAGCAGTGTCGACAGGGGCCACGAGCAGTACTTC.

V gene TRBV19 combines with J gene TRBJ2-3, with D tentatively TRBD1 (6 bases). The CDR3 contains 15 residues. V lost 1 base and J lost 2, with 10 bases in between. Per germline, CDR1 LNHDA and CDR2 SQIVND (reference sequence). CDR3 in DNA: TGTGCCAGTAGTATAGTAGGGGGACCCACAGATACGCAGTATTTT. Its protein product is CASSIVGGPTDTQYF.

This chain uses TRBV24-1 with TRBJ2-7; tentatively, D is TRBD2 (5 bases). Trimming removed 4 bases from V and 7 bases from J, with 19 bases in between. Germline assignment: CDR1 KGHDR and CDR2 SFDVKD. The CDR3 is 15 residues long. The CDR3 region is CATSDPGLADGEQYF. The CDR3 nucleotides are TGTGCCACCAGTGACCCTGGGCTAGCCGATGGGGAGCAGTACTTC.

This clone was counted between two and nine times. This chain connects TRBV19 to TRBJ2-5; TRBD2 aligns across 7 bases. Per germline, CDR1 LNHDA and CDR2 SQIVND (reference sequence). J was trimmed by 5 bases and V by 3 bases; bases with no gene match: 12. The CDR3 length is 16 residues. The CDR3 bases are TGTGCCAGTAGTATTGCCAGCGGGGAGGCCGGGGAGACCCAGTACTTC. The encoded protein is CASSIASGEAGETQYF.

V gene TRBV18 combines with J gene TRBJ1-2, with TRBD1 matching 8 bases. The length of the CDR3 is 13 residues. Germline CDR1 reads KGHSH; CDR2 reads LQKENI. The J segment lost 8 bases and the V segment lost 2 bases, leaving 4 bases of the junction unmatched. CDR3 bases: TGTGCCAGCTCACCATTACAGGGGGACGGCTACACCTTC. This sequence encodes CASSPLQGDGYTF.

The chain combines TRBV19 with TRBJ2-3, with D perhaps matching TRBD1 (5 bases). There are 16 residues in the CDR3. V gave up 7 bases and J gave up 6 bases, with 23 bases separating them. CDR1 is LNHDA and CDR2 is SQIVND in the germline V gene (reference sequence). DNA for the CDR3: TGTGCCAGTACCCCTGATGGGGCAGGTTCGATTGATACGCAGTATTTT. This translates into CASTPDGAGSIDTQYF. The variable domain in full, with the rest retrieved from reference TRBV19 and TRBJ2-3, is DGGITQSPKYLFRKEGQNVTLSCEQNLNHDAMYWYRQDPGQGLRLIYYSQIVNDFQKGDIAEGYSVSREKKESFPLTVTSAQKNPTAFYLCASTPDGAGSIDTQYFGPGTRLTVL.

V usage is TRBV27 and J usage is TRBJ2-1; TRBD2 matches at 10 bases. V shed 6 bases and J 4 bases; nucleotides not matched to a gene: 6. Germline V lookup: CDR1 MNHEY, CDR2 SMNVEV (reference sequence). This CDR3 has 15 residues. CDR3 sequence: CASSPLAGVYNEQFF. CDR3 sequence (DNA): TGTGCCAGCAGCCCCCTAGCGGGAGTGTACAATGAGCAGTTCTTC.

The chain joins TRBV11-2 to TRBJ2-1; the D is unclear. This CDR3 has 18 amino acids. CDR1 is SGHAT and CDR2 is FQNNGV in the germline V gene. V shed 5 bases and J shed 0 bases, with 20 bases lying between them. In DNA, the CDR3 is TGTGCCAGCAGCCCCACCCTACTGCGGCTGAGCTCCTACAATGAGCAGTTCTTC. Its protein is CASSPTLLRLSSYNEQFF. Using reference TRBV11-2 and TRBJ2-1 for the parts outside the CDR3, the full variable domain is EAGVAQSPRYKIIEKRQSVAFWCNPISGHATLYWYQQILGQGPKLLIQFQNNGVVDDSQLPKDRFSAERLKGVDSTLKIQPAKLEDSAVYLCASSPTLLRLSSYNEQFFGPGTRLTVL.

This clone is a singleton in its sample. The chain uses TRBV3-1 (or the pseudogene TRBV3-2) and TRBJ1-2, with a weak D call TRBD1 (5 bases). The V end was cut by 4 bases, the J end by 8 bases, with 17 bases between. Germline CDR1 is LGHDT and CDR2 is YNNKEL (reference sequence). The CDR3 sequence is 14 residues long. The CDR3 region has the DNA TGTGCCAGCAGCCCCCCCCCGGGGGGGTGGGGCTACACCTTC. Protein product: CASSPPPGGWGYTF.

This clone was seen only once. This chain uses TRBV24-1 with TRBJ1-2, with TRBD1 as a possible D gene (6 bases). Looked up from germline, CDR1 is KGHDR and CDR2 is SFDVKD. With 3 bases removed from V and 0 bases from J, the gap between germline ends came to 13 bases. The CDR3 covers 16 residues. CDR3 coding DNA: TGTGCCACCAGTGATCCGGGGACACCTTCTAACTATGGCTACACCTTC. It yields the protein CATSDPGTPSNYGYTF.

CDR3 in amino acids: CASSFGTGGGQPQHF. CDR3 coding DNA: TGTGCCAGCAGCTTCGGGACAGGGGGCGGACAGCCCCAGCATTTT. The chain is built from TRBV7-2 and TRBJ1-5; 12 bases match TRBD1. This CDR3 spans 15 amino acids. Trimming took 3 bases from V and 7 from J; bases not matched to a gene: 4. Germline V gives CDR1 SGHTA, CDR2 FQGNSA.

The chain couples TRBV5-1 to TRBJ2-7; D is perhaps TRBD1 (6 bases). With 3 bases removed from V and 4 bases from J, the gap between germline ends came to 14 bases. The CDR3 spans 14 residues. Germline assignment: CDR1 SGHRS and CDR2 YFSETQ. The CDR3 DNA reads TGCGCCAGCAGCTCCCACAGGGATTCTTACGAGCAGTACTTC. Its protein is CASSSHRDSYEQYF.